These T cell receptor beta chains were read from a single sample in a study of T cell responses to AZD1222 COVID-19 vaccine. Clones were sequenced by immunoSEQ multiplex PCR, and TCRdb holds only the in-frame ones, with some missing. The table has 110,000 to 150,000 clones, approximately 83% seen once. Source: peripheral blood, taken on day 0 of AZD1222 vaccination. These receptors were taken from an adult in good health. The CDR3 runs from the conserved cysteine through the conserved F or W. Fields, in order: CDR3 DNA, CDR3 protein, V gene, D gene, clone size, J gene. D genes are given only for firm matches. Clone size is not always given. Where it is, it says once, few, many or a class for expanded clones.

TGTGCCAGCAGTTACCCGGGAGTAAGGAATGAGCAGTTCTTC	CASSYPGVRNEQFF	TRBV6-5	-	-	TRBJ2-1
TGCGCCAGCAGCAGAACCGGGACAGGGCGAGAGTCACCCCTCCACTTT	CASSRTGTGRESPLHF	TRBV5-1	TRBD1	-	TRBJ1-6
TGTGCCAGCAGTGACGGGAATAATTCACCCCTCCACTTT	CASSDGNNSPLHF	TRBV6-4	-	many	TRBJ1-6
TGTGCCAGCAGCTTAGGCGCGGGGAACACTGAAGCTTTCTTT	CASSLGAGNTEAFF	TRBV7-8	-	-	TRBJ1-1
TGTGCCAGCAGCCAAGACGGCATCTCCTACGAGCAGTACTTC	CASSQDGISYEQYF	TRBV3-1/TRBV3-2	-	-	TRBJ2-7
TGTGCCAGCAGCGTTTCAGCGGGGGAGGGCTATGGCTACACCTTC	CASSVSAGEGYGYTF	TRBV7-9	-	-	TRBJ1-2
TGTGCCAGCAGCTTAGCGTCGCAGTATGGCTACACCTTC	CASSLASQYGYTF	TRBV7-8	-	-	TRBJ1-2
TGTGCCAGCAGGGGCAGATATAGCAATCAGCCCCAGCATTTT	CASRGRYSNQPQHF	TRBV2	-	-	TRBJ1-5
TGTGCCAGCAGCTACACCCCCTTCGGGCATAATGAAAAACTGTTTTTT	CASSYTPFGHNEKLFF	TRBV7-2	-	-	TRBJ1-4
TGCGCCAGCAGCTTGGACAGGGTAGAGACCCAGTACTTC	CASSLDRVETQYF	TRBV5-1	-	-	TRBJ2-5
TGTGCCAGCTCACCCCAGACAGGGGGCGAACAGCCCCAGCATTTT	CASSPQTGGEQPQHF	TRBV18	TRBD1	-	TRBJ1-5
TGTGCCTGGAGTTCCCAGCTCTATAATTCACCCCTCCACTTT	CAWSSQLYNSPLHF	TRBV30	-	-	TRBJ1-6
TGTGCCAGCAGTTATTGGGAAGGGGGGTATGGCTACACCTTC	CASSYWEGGYGYTF	TRBV6-5	-	-	TRBJ1-2
TGTGCCAGCAGTTCCGGGGCAAGCAATCAGCCCCAGCATTTT	CASSSGASNQPQHF	TRBV27	-	once	TRBJ1-5
TGTGCCACCCCACCCGGGACCATCTACAATGAGCAGTTCTTC	CATPPGTIYNEQFF	TRBV24-1	-	few	TRBJ2-1
TGTGCCAGCAGTGACAGGGTAGGGACTAATGAAAAACTGTTTTTT	CASSDRVGTNEKLFF	TRBV3-1/TRBV3-2	TRBD1	-	TRBJ1-4
TGTGCCAGCTCATACCAACCCGGGTCCTCCTACGAGCAGTACTTC	CASSYQPGSSYEQYF	TRBV18	-	few	TRBJ2-7
TGTGCCAGCAGTGAACTGGGGCCGCAGTTGCCTGAAGCTTTCTTT	CASSELGPQLPEAFF	TRBV25-1	-	-	TRBJ1-1
TGTGCCAGCAGTCTCAGGGGGCTGCAGGAAGCTTTCTTT	CASSLRGLQEAFF	TRBV28	TRBD1	few	TRBJ1-1
TGTGCCAGCAGCCTGGACAGGGGTTACACCATATATTTT	CASSLDRGYTIYF	TRBV7-2	TRBD1	-	TRBJ1-3
TGTGCCAGTAGTATAGGACCCTTGCTGAACACTGAAGCTTTCTTT	CASSIGPLLNTEAFF	TRBV19	-	-	TRBJ1-1
TGTGCCTGGAGTGTTGGGCCGACTGACACTGAAGCTTTCTTT	CAWSVGPTDTEAFF	TRBV30	-	-	TRBJ1-1
TGTGCCACCTACCAGGGGACGCGATGGGTCTTC	CATYQGTRWVF	TRBV6-5	-	-	TRBJ2-1
TGTGCCAGCAGTCCGAGGGACTTCAGCACAGATACGCAGTATTTT	CASSPRDFSTDTQYF	TRBV6-5	-	-	TRBJ2-3
TGTGCCAGCTCACCTCGACTAGCGGGAGGGAATGAGCAGTTCTTC	CASSPRLAGGNEQFF	TRBV18	TRBD2	-	TRBJ2-1
TGTGCCAGCAGGGGGACTAGCGGGGGGGAAGAGACCCAGTACTTC	CASRGTSGGEETQYF	TRBV28	TRBD2	-	TRBJ2-5
TGTGCCAGCACTGACCCAGGGGACGGCTACACCTTC	CASTDPGDGYTF	TRBV6-6	-	-	TRBJ1-2
TGCAGTGCTAGTACAGGCCCGCGAGGCACCTACGAGCAGTACTTC	CSASTGPRGTYEQYF	TRBV20-1	-	-	TRBJ2-7
TGTGCCAGCAGTTTACACCCTCTCTACGAGCAGTACTTC	CASSLHPLYEQYF	TRBV27	-	-	TRBJ2-7
TGCAGTGCTGGGACAGTGAGTGAGCAGTTCTTC	CSAGTVSEQFF	TRBV20-1	TRBD1	-	TRBJ2-1
TGTGCCGGTGAGGGCAGTAACCAGGCTGGGGCCAACGTCCTGACTTTC	CAGEGSNQAGANVLTF	TRBV5-6	-	-	TRBJ2-6
TGTGCCAGCAGCTTAGTCCGGTTGGGGCCTACAGATACGCAGTATTTT	CASSLVRLGPTDTQYF	TRBV7-9	-	-	TRBJ2-3
TGTGCCAGTAGCAGGGGTCGCAATCAGCCCCAGCATTTT	CASSRGRNQPQHF	TRBV21-1	-	-	TRBJ1-5
TGTGCCATCGCCCACAGGGGAATTGGGGGTGGCTACACCTTC	CAIAHRGIGGGYTF	TRBV10-3	TRBD1	once	TRBJ1-2
TGTGCCAGCAGTCCGCCGGGCAATCAGCCCCAGCATTTT	CASSPPGNQPQHF	TRBV6-5	-	once	TRBJ1-5
TGTGCCAGCAGGCCCGGGAGGGAGACCCAGTACTTC	CASRPGRETQYF	TRBV12-3/TRBV12-4	TRBD2	-	TRBJ2-5
TGTGCCAGCAGCCAAGATCGGCGCCCAACGGTGGGGACCCAGTACTTC	CASSQDRRPTVGTQYF	TRBV4-2	-	-	TRBJ2-5
TGTGCCAGCAGCCGGACAGGGGACTATGGCTACACCTTC	CASSRTGDYGYTF	TRBV7-9	TRBD1	-	TRBJ1-2
TGCAGCGTTCCGACTAGCGGGGGCTTCAATGAGCAGTTCTTC	CSVPTSGGFNEQFF	TRBV29-1	TRBD2	-	TRBJ2-1
TGTGCCAGCAGAGAGTCCGGGACATTCATCTATGGCTACACCTTC	CASRESGTFIYGYTF	TRBV6-6	-	-	TRBJ1-2
TGTGCCAGTAGTATCGTAGGGCATAGCAATCAGCCCCAGCATTTT	CASSIVGHSNQPQHF	TRBV19	-	-	TRBJ1-5
TGCGCCAGCAGCTCCGGAGTAGCGGGAGTATACAATGAGCAGTTCTTC	CASSSGVAGVYNEQFF	TRBV5-1	TRBD2	-	TRBJ2-1
TGCGCCAGCAGATCGGGACTAGCGGGGGGGCCAGATACGCAGTATTTT	CASRSGLAGGPDTQYF	TRBV5-1	TRBD2	once	TRBJ2-3
TGTGCCACTTCCCCGGGGGGGGCCAGCGTCTATGGCTACACCTTC	CATSPGGASVYGYTF	TRBV10-3	-	-	TRBJ1-2
TGTGCCAGCAGTTTCTACGGGAACCCCACAGATACGCAGTATTTT	CASSFYGNPTDTQYF	TRBV27	-	once	TRBJ2-3
TGCGCCAGCAGCCAAGATGGCGGCTCACCCCTCCACTTT	CASSQDGGSPLHF	TRBV4-1	-	-	TRBJ1-6
TGTGCCAGCAGCCAAAATGCAGGAGCTAATGAAAAACTGTTTTTT	CASSQNAGANEKLFF	TRBV3-1/TRBV3-2	-	-	TRBJ1-4
TGTGCCAGCAGTTACTTGGGACAGGGGGGTCATCAGCCCCAGCATTTT	CASSYLGQGGHQPQHF	TRBV6-2/TRBV6-3	TRBD1	-	TRBJ1-5
TGTGCCAGCAGTGACGGACAGCCGTCCTACGAGCAGTACTTC	CASSDGQPSYEQYF	TRBV2	-	-	TRBJ2-7